Included here is one TCR beta chain sequence, with context. Its antigen is unidentified. The sample originates from a study of cytomegalovirus exposure and HLA in healthy donors. The primer mix had 60 Vbeta and 13 Jbeta primers. Assay: immunoSEQ multiplex PCR; the TCRdb copy retains only in-frame clones and omits some. Seen here are more than 80,000 clones, 82% observed once, and the top ten hold less than 2%. Germline lookup yields CDR1 SGHTA and CDR2 FQGNSA. The CDR3 covers 14 residues. Between the trimmed V and J ends, which lost 2 bases and 8 bases, there was a span of 15 bases. Likely unrecorded immune exposures existed in these nominally healthy donors. Findings of the study overall: Later analysis identified a missense DCLRE1C variant that was linked to TCR beta V- and J-gene trimming. The study recorded 164 TCR beta chains that were cytomegalovirus-associated.

Sequenced material: PBMCs. This receptor was obtained from a man in his fifties or sixties in good health and CMV-seronegative. The genes are TRBV7-2 and TRBJ1-2; a weak D match, TRBD1 (5 bases). In nucleotides, the CDR3 is TGTGCCAGCAGCTTATCTAGGGCAGGGATCGGCTACACCTTC. It codes for CASSLSRAGIGYTF.